The rows below give T cell receptor beta chains drawn from one sample of a study of CD8 T cells in ankylosing spondylitis. TCRdb passed the 5' RACE reads through MiXCR, listing each CDR3 protein once. The repertoire holds over 60,000 distinct CDR3 sequences, about 5.2% seen once, with 2% to 2.5% in the top ten. Sequenced material: blood, either unsorted or a sorted T cell fraction (not recorded which). The receptors shown here come from a male donor with ankylosing spondylitis or in good health (not recorded which). The CDR3 runs from the conserved cysteine through the conserved F or W. Fields, in order: CDR3 protein, CDR3 DNA, clone size, CDR3 length, J gene, D gene, V gene. D genes are given only for firm matches. The listing skips clone size in some rows; elsewhere it reads once, few, many or a size class.

CASSFTGGKNIQYF	TGTGCCAGCAGCTTCACAGGGGGCAAAAACATTCAGTACTTC	many	14	TRBJ2-4	TRBD1	TRBV12-3/TRBV12-4
CASSVRQRMETDTQYF	TGTGCCAGCAGCGTAAGACAGAGGATGGAAACAGATACGCAGTATTTT	many	16	TRBJ2-3	NA	TRBV7-9
CASSLGDSGGPINEQFF	TGTGCCAGCAGCTTAGGGGATAGCGGGGGCCCTATCAATGAGCAGTTCTTC	many	17	TRBJ2-1	TRBD2	TRBV7-2
CAISEGLAILNTEAFF	TGTGCCATCAGTGAAGGGTTGGCAATTCTCAACACTGAAGCTTTCTTT	many	16	TRBJ1-1	NA	TRBV10-3
CASSLDPGYTGELFF	TGTGCCAGCAGCTTAGATCCAGGCTACACCGGGGAGCTGTTTTTT	few	15	TRBJ2-2	NA	TRBV7-9
CASSLGGASGVGETQYF	TGTGCCAGCAGCTTAGGCGGGGCCAGCGGGGTCGGAGAGACCCAGTACTTC	many	17	TRBJ2-5	TRBD2	TRBV7-2
CSAQGQGNQPQHF	TGCAGTGCTCAAGGACAGGGTAATCAGCCCCAGCATTTT	many	13	TRBJ1-5	TRBD1	TRBV20-1
CASSYLAGAPYNEQFF	TGTGCCAGCAGCTATCTAGCGGGGGCTCCCTACAATGAGCAGTTCTTC	many	16	TRBJ2-1	TRBD2	TRBV4-2
CASSNRPLSSYNSPLHF	TGTGCCAGCAGCAATCGACCGTTGAGCTCCTATAATTCACCCCTCCACTTT	many	17	TRBJ1-6	NA	TRBV21-1
CSARETGDIGELFF	TGCAGTGCTAGAGAAACAGGGGACATCGGGGAGCTGTTTTTT	many	14	TRBJ2-2	TRBD1	TRBV20-1
CASSFNYEQYF	TGTGCCAGCAGTTTTAACTACGAGCAGTACTTC	many	11	TRBJ2-7	NA	TRBV28
CASRLIPPDTEAFF	TGCGCCAGCAGGCTTATCCCCCCAGACACTGAAGCTTTCTTT	many	14	TRBJ1-1	NA	TRBV5-1
CASSLGVRGGVAKNIQYF	TGTGCCAGCAGCTTGGGGGTCCGGGGCGGCGTGGCCAAAAACATTCAGTACTTC	many	18	TRBJ2-4	NA	TRBV5-5
CASSSPQKGKDEQYF	TGTGCCAGTAGCTCCCCCCAAAAGGGCAAGGACGAGCAGTACTTC	many	15	TRBJ2-7	NA	TRBV19
CASSLGSGVYNEQFF	TGCGCCAGCAGCTTGGGGTCAGGGGTATACAATGAGCAGTTCTTC	many	15	TRBJ2-1	NA	TRBV5-1
CASSHGSVYQTNNEQFF	TGTGCCAGCAGTCACGGGAGCGTCTACCAAACCAACAATGAGCAGTTCTTC	many	17	TRBJ2-1	NA	TRBV12-3/TRBV12-4
CASSFLQSYEQYF	TGCGCCAGCAGCTTTTTACAGTCCTACGAGCAGTACTTC	many	13	TRBJ2-7	NA	TRBV5-1
CASSLDVGAYGYTF	TGTGCCAGCAGCTTGGACGTCGGGGCCTATGGCTACACCTTC	many	14	TRBJ1-2	NA	TRBV5-6
CSASRDFKSGYTF	TGCAGTGCTTCCCGCGACTTCAAATCGGGCTACACCTTC	many	13	TRBJ1-2	NA	TRBV20-1
CSARTGDSEATGELFF	TGCAGTGCTAGGACGGGGGACAGCGAAGCTACCGGGGAGCTGTTTTTT	many	16	TRBJ2-2	NA	TRBV20-1
CATSQEGLSSSYNEQFF	TGTGCCACCTCCCAGGAGGGACTATCAAGCTCCTACAATGAGCAGTTCTTC	few	17	TRBJ2-1	NA	TRBV3-2
CASSQGGLAEETQYF	TGTGCCAGCAGCCAAGGCGGGCTAGCGGAAGAGACCCAGTACTTC	many	15	TRBJ2-5	TRBD2	TRBV3-1
CSARDQSASGGPGGTDTQYF	TGCAGTGCTAGAGATCAGTCGGCTAGCGGGGGCCCCGGCGGCACAGATACGCAGTATTTT	many	20	TRBJ2-3	TRBD2	TRBV20-1
CSVEERYNGPSEAFF	TGCAGCGTTGAAGAAAGATACAACGGCCCCAGTGAAGCTTTCTTT	NA	15	TRBJ1-1	NA	TRBV29-1
CASSPWDSKKDEQYF	TGTGCCAGCAGCCCCTGGGACAGCAAAAAGGACGAGCAGTACTTC	many	15	TRBJ2-7	TRBD1	TRBV7-8
CASSEAFGYEQYF	TGTGCCAGCAGTGAAGCGTTCGGCTACGAGCAGTACTTC	many	13	TRBJ2-7	NA	TRBV6-1
CASRSPLAGGRQETQYF	TGTGCCAGCAGATCCCCACTAGCGGGGGGGCGCCAAGAGACCCAGTACTTC	many	17	TRBJ2-5	TRBD2	TRBV6-2/TRBV6-3
CATSDRTNEKLFF	TGTGCCACTTCGGACAGAACTAATGAAAAACTGTTTTTT	many	13	TRBJ1-4	NA	TRBV5-4
CASSPTGTHFTRVFGETQYF	TGTGCCAGCAGCCCAACCGGGACCCACTTTACCCGGGTGTTTGGAGAGACCCAGTACTTC	many	20	TRBJ2-5	NA	TRBV7-9
CASSLLQGPPTDTQYF	TGCGCCAGCAGCTTATTACAGGGGCCCCCGACAGATACGCAGTATTTT	many	16	TRBJ2-3	TRBD1	TRBV5-1
CASSFPGQLPTGELFF	TGTGCCAGCAGTTTTCCGGGACAGCTTCCCACCGGGGAGCTGTTTTTT	many	16	TRBJ2-2	TRBD1	TRBV12-3/TRBV12-4
CASSSGTGAGNTEAFF	TGTGCCAGCAGCTCAGGGACAGGGGCTGGGAACACTGAAGCTTTCTTT	many	16	TRBJ1-1	TRBD1	TRBV7-3
CASSREGEQFF	TGTGCCAGCAGTCGAGAGGGAGAGCAGTTCTTC	many	11	TRBJ2-1	NA	TRBV6-5
CASSPLAASDGPGFYEQYF	TGTGCCAGCAGCCCCCTGGCGGCATCAGACGGTCCGGGGTTCTACGAGCAGTACTTC	many	19	TRBJ2-7	NA	TRBV12-3/TRBV12-4
CASSQEWGHTNYGYTF	TGCGCCAGCAGCCAAGAGTGGGGACACACCAACTATGGCTACACCTTC	many	16	TRBJ1-2	NA	TRBV4-1
CSARDYARPYEQYF	TGCAGTGCTAGAGACTACGCCCGACCCTACGAGCAGTACTTC	many	14	TRBJ2-7	NA	TRBV20-1
CASSSPQQGNYEQYF	TGTGCCAGCAGTTCCCCTCAACAGGGAAACTACGAGCAGTACTTC	many	15	TRBJ2-7	NA	TRBV12-3/TRBV12-4
CSASLPNGETQYF	TGCAGTGCTAGTCTACCCAACGGGGAGACCCAGTACTTC	many	13	TRBJ2-5	NA	TRBV20-1
CASSFNTGFEAFF	TGTGCCAGCAGCTTTAATACAGGGTTTGAAGCTTTCTTT	many	13	TRBJ1-1	NA	TRBV7-6
CASSLVGTFQSYEQYF	TGTGCCAGCAGCTTGGTGGGGACATTTCAAAGCTACGAGCAGTACTTC	few	16	TRBJ2-7	NA	TRBV5-6
CASSAAPRTREKNTGELFF	TGTGCCAGCAGCGCAGCTCCCCGGACTAGGGAAAAAAACACCGGGGAGCTGTTTTTT	many	19	TRBJ2-2	TRBD2	TRBV9
CASSLSRLQNTEAFF	TGTGCCAGCAGCTTAAGTAGGCTCCAGAACACTGAAGCTTTCTTT	many	15	TRBJ1-1	NA	TRBV7-3
CASSLVAEFQETQYF	TGTGCCAGCAGCTTAGTGGCAGAATTCCAAGAGACCCAGTACTTC	few	15	TRBJ2-5	NA	TRBV7-2